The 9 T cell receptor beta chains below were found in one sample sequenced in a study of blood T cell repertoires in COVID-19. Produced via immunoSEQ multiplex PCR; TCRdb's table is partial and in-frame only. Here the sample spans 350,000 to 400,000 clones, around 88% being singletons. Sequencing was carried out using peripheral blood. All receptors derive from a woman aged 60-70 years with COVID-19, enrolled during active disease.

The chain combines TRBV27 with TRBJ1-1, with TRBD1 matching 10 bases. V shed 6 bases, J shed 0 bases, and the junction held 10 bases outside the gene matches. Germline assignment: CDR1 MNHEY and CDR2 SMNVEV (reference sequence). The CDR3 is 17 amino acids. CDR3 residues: CASSPTGGRRVNTEAFF. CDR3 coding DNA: TGTGCCAGCAGCCCGACAGGGGGCAGGCGGGTGAACACTGAAGCTTTCTTT.

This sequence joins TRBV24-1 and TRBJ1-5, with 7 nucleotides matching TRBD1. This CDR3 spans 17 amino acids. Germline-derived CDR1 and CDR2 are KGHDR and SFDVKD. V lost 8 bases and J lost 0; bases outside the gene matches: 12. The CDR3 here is CATTGQALTYSNQPQHF. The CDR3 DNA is TGTGCCACCACAGGACAGGCGTTGACTTATAGCAATCAGCCCCAGCATTTT.

The CDR3 here is CASSLSTVPSGANVLTF. CDR3 coding DNA: TGTGCCAGCAGTTTATCGACAGTACCCTCTGGGGCCAACGTCCTGACTTTC. This chain connects TRBV27 to TRBJ2-6; perhaps TRBD1 as D (5 bases). The CDR3 is 17 residues long. Germline CDR1 reads MNHEY; CDR2 reads SMNVEV (reference sequence). With 0 bases removed from V and 0 bases from J, the gap between germline ends came to 9 bases.

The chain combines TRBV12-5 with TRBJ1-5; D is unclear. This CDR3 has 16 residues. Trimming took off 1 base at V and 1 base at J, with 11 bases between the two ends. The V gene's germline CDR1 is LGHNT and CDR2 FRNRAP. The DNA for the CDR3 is TGTGCTAGTGGTTTGGCCATGGGCGGGAGCAATCAGCCCCAGCATTTT. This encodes CASGLAMGGSNQPQHF.

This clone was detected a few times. The CDR3 reads CASSQQGVRGNSPLHF. The CDR3 DNA reads as TGCGCCAGCAGCCAACAGGGGGTAAGGGGGAATTCACCCCTCCACTTT. The chain combines TRBV4-3 with TRBJ1-6; TRBD1 matches 7 bases. The J segment lost 7 bases and the V segment lost 2 bases, leaving 8 bases of the junction unmatched. Germline lookup yields CDR1 LGHNA and CDR2 YSLEER. This CDR3 spans 16 amino acids.

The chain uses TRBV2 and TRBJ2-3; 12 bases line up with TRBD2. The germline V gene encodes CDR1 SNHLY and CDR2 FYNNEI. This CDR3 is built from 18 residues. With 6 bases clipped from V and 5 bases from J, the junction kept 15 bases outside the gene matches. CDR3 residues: CASRVTSGGTIQGDTQYF. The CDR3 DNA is TGTGCCAGCAGGGTGACTAGCGGGGGAACCATTCAGGGAGATACGCAGTATTTT.

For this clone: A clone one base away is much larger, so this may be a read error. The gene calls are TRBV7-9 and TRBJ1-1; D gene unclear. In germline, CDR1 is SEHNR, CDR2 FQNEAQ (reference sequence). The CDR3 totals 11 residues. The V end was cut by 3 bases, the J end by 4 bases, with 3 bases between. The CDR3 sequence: CASSFGTEAFF. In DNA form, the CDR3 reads TGTGCCAGCAGCTTCGGCACTGAAGCTTTCTTT.

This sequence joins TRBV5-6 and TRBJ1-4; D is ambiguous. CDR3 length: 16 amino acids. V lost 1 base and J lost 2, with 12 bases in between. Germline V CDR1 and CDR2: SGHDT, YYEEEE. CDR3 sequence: CASSLQGAVTNEKLFF. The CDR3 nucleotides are TGTGCCAGCAGCTTGCAAGGAGCGGTCACTAATGAAAAACTGTTTTTT.

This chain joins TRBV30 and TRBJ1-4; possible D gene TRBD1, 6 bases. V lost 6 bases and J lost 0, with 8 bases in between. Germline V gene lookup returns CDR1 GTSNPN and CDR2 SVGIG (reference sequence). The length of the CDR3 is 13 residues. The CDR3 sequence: CACAGATNEKLFF. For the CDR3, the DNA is TGTGCCTGCGCAGGGGCAACTAATGAAAAACTGTTTTTT.